This TCR beta chain was obtained from a study of CD8+CD57+ T cells in acquired aplastic anemia. Study outcomes and limitations: In common between the patients and the controls were around 30 CD8+ CDR3 sequences.

For CDR3 and TCR beta VDJ profiling, genomic DNA was the template used. TCRdb re-analysed the reads in MiXCR, keeping a single row per CDR3 protein. This sample has 250,000 to 300,000 distinct CDR3 sequences, with around three fifths found just once. This clonotype was seen repeatedly, ten times or more. Its target is unknown. Germline V gene lookup returns CDR1 ENHRY and CDR2 SYGVKD. CDR3 size: 13 residues. V was pared by 5 bases and J by 0 bases, with 7 bases between. Sequencing was carried out using sorted CD4+, CD8+, or CD8+CD57+ T cells (not recorded which) from PBMCs. The sequence came from a human donor with severe aplastic anemia or a healthy control (not recorded which). This chain links TRBV10-3 with TRBJ1-1; no reliable D call. The CDR3 loop reads CAISSSVNTEAFF. The CDR3 bases are TGTGCCATCAGTTCGTCGGTGAACACTGAAGCTTTCTTT.